The 19 T cell receptor delta chains below all came from one sample that was sequenced in a study of gamma-delta T cells after stem cell transplantation. TCRdb fed the RT-PCR reads into CATT to redo clone calling. The top ten clones hold 20% to 30% of a sample with about 2,900 delta-chain clones, 25% to 35% of them seen once. Sequencing used gamma-delta T cells. These receptors all come from a human donor. It is not recorded whose cells these are; they may come from a transplant donor.

This clone rates as medium-sized. V gene TRDV2 combines with J gene TRDJ1; 10 bases line up with TRDD3. Losses at the gene ends were 0 bases for V and 0 bases for J; bases not matched to a gene: 15. The CDR3 covers 20 residues. CDR1 and CDR2 (germline): GEAIGNYY, EKD. The CDR3 is CACDTVPRGIRERYTDKLIF. The CDR3 DNA reads TGTGCCTGTGACACCGTTCCGAGGGGGATACGAGAGAGGTACACCGATAAACTCATCTTT.

By frequency in the sample, this clone is medium-sized. J is TRDJ1 and V is TRDV2; a weak D match, TRDD3 (5 bases). CDR1 GEAIGNYY and CDR2 EKD come from the germline V gene. The CDR3 is made up of 16 amino acids. The ends were cut back, 1 base at V and 2 bases at J, with 16 bases in the middle. CDR3 loop: CACDTVIRVGTDKLIF. The CDR3 DNA follows: TGTGCCTGTGACACGGTAATACGCGTGGGAACCGATAAACTCATCTTT.

This clone has just a few counts. The J gene is TRDJ1, the V gene TRDV2, with D possibly being TRDD3 (6 bases). The CDR3 extends over 16 amino acids. Per the germline V gene, CDR1 is GEAIGNYY and CDR2 is EKD. With 3 bases removed from V and 4 bases from J, the gap between germline ends came to 20 bases. In DNA, the CDR3 is TGTGCCTGTGACTCAGCTGGGGACCCTCGGAACGATAAACTCATCTTT. It is translated as CACDSAGDPRNDKLIF.

This clone came up a few times. The V gene is TRDV1, the J gene TRDJ1, with 8 bases matching TRDD3. V lost 5 bases, J lost 3 bases, and 20 bases stayed unmatched. CDR3 length equals 19 residues. CDR1 and CDR2 (germline): TSWWSYY, QGS. The CDR3 nucleotides read TGTGCTCTTGGGAACGATGCCTTCCCGAGGGACTGGGGGTCCGATAAACTCATCTTT. Amino acid sequence: CALGNDAFPRDWGSDKLIF.

This clone was seen more than once but under ten times. This sequence may be a read error, since a much larger clone differs from it by one base. The chain carries TRDV2 and TRDJ1, with 8 bases aligning to TRDD3. Per the germline V gene, CDR1 is GEAIGNYY and CDR2 is EKD. CDR3 length: 20 residues. Here the CDR3 DNA reads TGTGCCTGTGACACCGTTTATAGACCCGTACTGGGGGCCCTAACCGATGAACTCATCTTT. This sequence encodes CACDTVYRPVLGALTDELIF.

This clone was counted between two and nine times. TCRdb's protein for this DNA is that of a much larger clone and differs from the translation at residue 4, likely a read error; the protein shown is the DNA translation. Here the CDR3 reads CACGTVGDTRTDKLIF. The CDR3 DNA follows: TGTGCCTGTGGCACGGTGGGGGATACGCGCACCGATAAACTCATCTTT. The J gene is TRDJ1, the V gene TRDV2, with TRDD3 matching 11 bases. Germline-derived CDR1 and CDR2 are GEAIGNYY and EKD. CDR3 length: 16 amino acids. J lost 1 base, V lost 5 bases, and 8 bases had no gene match.

This clone appeared a few times. The chain couples TRDV1 to TRDJ2; the match to TRDD3 covers 9 bases. J gave up 2 bases and V 2 bases, and 30 bases lay outside the gene matches. This CDR3 spans 25 amino acids. CDR1 TSWWSYY and CDR2 QGS come from the germline V gene. The CDR3 DNA is TGTGCTCTTGGGGAATTCCAGCGCCGTGTTTCCTACCCGTACTGGGGGACTCACTTGACAGCACAACTCTTCTTT. This sequence encodes CALGEFQRRVSYPYWGTHLTAQLFF.

The chain uses TRDV2 and TRDJ1, with TRDD3 as a possible D gene (9 bases). The V gene's germline CDR1 is GEAIGNYY and CDR2 EKD. This CDR3 spans 20 amino acids. V was shortened by 2 bases and J by 0 bases, with 27 bases between the two germline ends. CDR3 coding DNA: TGTGCCTGTGACAGTCTTCCTACACCGGTACTGGGGGAACACACCGATAAACTCATCTTT. This codes for CACDSLPTPVLGEHTDKLIF.

Concerning this clone itself: This probably arose from a read error, given a far larger clone one base away. J is TRDJ3 and V is TRDV2, with 9 bases identical to TRDD3. CDR3 length: 21 amino acids. Germline CDR1 reads GEAIGNYY; CDR2 reads EKD. CDR3 region: CACDTMELGERTSWDTRPMFF. CDR3 DNA: TGTGCCTGTGACACCATGGAACTGGGGGAAAGAACCTCCTGGGACACCCGACCGATGTTTTTC.

This clone is classed as large (0.1 to 1%). The chain couples TRDV2 to TRDJ1, with D tentatively TRDD2 or TRDD3 (7 bases each). CDR3 length: 18 amino acids. V lost 1 base and J lost 3, with 23 bases in between. The germline V gene encodes CDR1 GEAIGNYY and CDR2 EKD. The CDR3 loop reads CACDTVPTGGIGADKLIF. The CDR3 DNA is TGTGCCTGTGACACAGTTCCTACGGGGGGGATCGGGGCCGATAAACTCATCTTT.

Of note for this clone: A far more abundant clone sits one base away, making this likely a read error. The gene calls are TRDV2 and TRDJ1, with D perhaps TRDD3 (6 bases). The germline V gene has CDR1 GEAIGNYY and CDR2 EKD. There are 19 residues in the CDR3. Here the CDR3 reads CACDKVGAGQTHSTDKLTF. In DNA, the CDR3 is TGTGCCTGTGACAAAGTGGGGGCGGGCCAAACCCATTCCACCGATAAACTCACCTTT.

About this clone itself: This may be a read error: a much more frequent sequence differs by one nucleotide. At the DNA level, this CDR3 is encoded by other sequences in the same sample as well. The gene calls are TRDV2 and TRDJ1; 8 bases are shared with TRDD3. CDR1 GEAIGNYY and CDR2 EKD come from the germline V gene. The CDR3 covers 14 residues. In DNA form, the CDR3 reads TGTGCCTGTGACACCGTAGGGATACGCGATAAACTTATCTTT. Translating it yields CACDTVGIRDKLIF.

This clone has a handful of counts. The genes are TRDV2 and TRDJ1; no clear D. V lost 0 bases to trimming and J lost 0 bases, with 16 bases between them. The CDR3 spans 17 residues. Per germline, CDR1 GEAIGNYY and CDR2 EKD. The CDR3 DNA sequence: TGTGCCTGTGACACCGTTAGCAGAGCCAAGTACACCGATAAACTCATCTTT. Protein: CACDTVSRAKYTDKLIF.

This clone has only a few counts. A far bigger clonotype differs at one base, so this is likely a read error. The V call is TRDV2, the J call TRDJ3; no clear D. This CDR3 is 15 amino acids long. V shed 5 bases and J shed 1 base, with 8 bases lying between them. CDR1 and CDR2 from the germline V gene are GEAIGNYY and EKD. As DNA, the CDR3 is TGTGCCTGTGGCGGCCTTTCCTGGGACACCCGACAGATGTTTTTC. Residues: CACGGLSWDTRQMFF.

The V call is TRDV1, the J call TRDJ1, with TRDD3 matching over 9 bases. The CDR3 length is 20 residues. V shed 3 bases and J 3 bases; nucleotides not matched to a gene: 20. The germline gives CDR1 TSWWSYY, CDR2 QGS. CDR3: CALGDRVLRDWGTLPDKLIF. CDR3 nucleotides: TGTGCTCTTGGGGACCGGGTACTACGAGACTGGGGGACCCTGCCCGATAAACTCATCTTT.

This clone is labeled large (0.1 to 1%). The chain links TRDV2 to TRDJ1, with 10 positions matching TRDD3. This CDR3 region has 17 residues. V lost 0 bases, J lost 0 bases, and 6 bases stayed unmatched. CDR1 is GEAIGNYY, CDR2 EKD, per germline. CDR3 in amino acids: CACDTLTLGDYTDKLIF. The DNA of the CDR3 is TGTGCCTGTGACACCTTAACACTGGGGGATTACACCGATAAACTCATCTTT.

This clone was observed a handful of times. The V call is TRDV2, the J call TRDJ1; 9 bases fit TRDD3. The CDR3 covers 21 residues. Germline CDR1 GEAIGNYY, CDR2 EKD. J was trimmed by 2 bases and V by 0 bases; bases with no gene match: 21. The CDR3: CACDTAGFGVGGYKGTDKLIF. The CDR3 coding sequence is TGTGCCTGTGACACCGCGGGGTTCGGCGTGGGGGGATACAAGGGGACCGATAAACTCATCTTT.

By its share, this clone is medium-sized. The genes are TRDV2 and TRDJ4; the match to TRDD3 covers 11 bases. The CDR3 is made up of 15 amino acids. Trimming cost V 3 bases and J 6 bases; bases outside gene matches: 11. CDR1 GEAIGNYY and CDR2 EKD come from the germline V gene. The CDR3 region is CACDSLLGDSRTLIF. Written as DNA, the CDR3 is TGTGCCTGTGACTCCCTACTGGGGGATAGCCGGACCCTGATCTTT.

As to this clone: This could be a read error, since a much larger clone is one nucleotide away. This chain uses TRDV2 with TRDJ3; 11 bases are a match to TRDD3. The germline V gene has CDR1 GEAIGNYY and CDR2 EKD. CDR3 length: 21 amino acids. J was trimmed by 0 bases and V by 5 bases; bases with no gene match: 14. The CDR3 coding sequence is TGTGCCTGTGGCTACCCCGTTGGGGGATACGCGGGCTCCTGGGACACCCGACAGATGTTTTTC. Encoded protein: CACGYPVGGYAGSWDTRQMFF.